The rows below give T cell receptor beta chains drawn from one sample of a study of blood T cell repertoires in COVID-19. Some clones are missing from TCRdb's copy, which holds only in-frame ones; the method was immunoSEQ multiplex PCR. This repertoire shows 35,000 to 50,000 clones, about nine tenths found once; its top ten account for 3.7%. Material: peripheral blood. The receptor set was obtained from a human donor in a cohort sampled during active COVID-19. The CDR3 runs from the conserved cysteine through the conserved F or W. The D gene is left open where the match is weak. Expanded clones are given a class, and other clones once, few, many or no size at all.

v_gene	j_gene	d_gene	abundance	CDR3nt	CDR3aa
TRBV13	TRBJ2-2	.	.	TGTGCCAGCAGTTGGGGCAGAACGAACACCGGGGAGCTGTTTTTT	CASSWGRTNTGELFF
TRBV28	TRBJ1-1	.	.	TGTGCCAGCAGTCTGACAGGCGGCGCTGAAGCTTTCTTT	CASSLTGGAEAFF
TRBV6-2/TRBV6-3	TRBJ1-2	TRBD1	.	TGTGCCAGCAGTTACCACAGGGGGCTGAACGACCTTAACTATGGCTACACCTTC	CASSYHRGLNDLNYGYTF
TRBV6-4	TRBJ2-7	.	.	TGTGCCAGCAACATGGTCAAGGCGGACTCCTACGAGCAGTACTTC	CASNMVKADSYEQYF
TRBV7-2	TRBJ2-4	TRBD1	.	TGTGCCAGCAGCTTATTGGGACAGGGGGACATTCAGTACTTC	CASSLLGQGDIQYF
TRBV7-2	TRBJ2-7	TRBD2	.	TGTGCCAGCAGCCGTCTAGCGGGGGGGCTGTACGAGCAGTACTTC	CASSRLAGGLYEQYF
TRBV5-4	TRBJ2-5	.	.	TGTGCCAGCTCCGGCTCGCAGGGGCCCCAGTACTTC	CASSGSQGPQYF
TRBV7-3	TRBJ1-2	.	.	TGTGCCAGCAGCCCCACCGGGACTCATGGCTACACCTTC	CASSPTGTHGYTF
TRBV5-6	TRBJ2-7	.	once	TGTGCCAGCAGCTTGTTTCAGGGTAAATACGAGCAGTACTTC	CASSLFQGKYEQYF
TRBV6-1	TRBJ2-5	TRBD2	few	TGTGCCAGCAGTGAATTCCCTAGCGGGAGGGCCAGGAAGACCCAGTACTTC	CASSEFPSGRARKTQYF
TRBV19	TRBJ1-1	.	.	TGTGCCAATCCATGTCCGGGGGGGACTGAAGCTTTCTTT	CANPCPGGTEAFF
TRBV6-6	TRBJ2-1	TRBD2	.	TGTGCCAGCAGTTGGACTAGCGGGGAGTACAATGAGCAGTTCTTC	CASSWTSGEYNEQFF
TRBV24-1	TRBJ2-7	TRBD1	.	TGTGCCACCCATCTGACAGGGATGAGTTCCTACGAGCAGTACTTC	CATHLTGMSSYEQYF
TRBV2	TRBJ1-2	TRBD1	.	TGTGCCAGCTCATTGGACAGGGCTAACTATGGCTACACCTTC	CASSLDRANYGYTF
TRBV28	TRBJ2-7	TRBD1	.	TGTGCCAGCAGTTACTTCCCCGGGACAGCCTACGAGCAGTACTTC	CASSYFPGTAYEQYF
TRBV14	TRBJ2-1	.	.	TGTGCCAGCAGCCAAGGTGGAGGGTTGAAAAATGAGCAGTTCTTC	CASSQGGGLKNEQFF
TRBV11-2	TRBJ1-4	.	.	TGTGCCAGCAGCTTAGATTTTCCGGAAAAACTGTTTTTT	CASSLDFPEKLFF
TRBV5-1	TRBJ1-2	.	.	TGCGCCGGCAGCTTGAGCGCAGCCTCCTATGGCTACACCTTC	CAGSLSAASYGYTF
TRBV19	TRBJ2-2	TRBD2	once	TGTGCCAGTAGTCTTGGGACTAGCCTCGGCGGGGAGCTGTTTTTT	CASSLGTSLGGELFF
TRBV28	TRBJ2-3	TRBD1	.	TGTGCCAGCAGTTCCACAGGGGGCAGGGGCACAGATACGCAGTATTTT	CASSSTGGRGTDTQYF
TRBV27	TRBJ1-2	.	.	TGTGCCAGCAGTTCAAGAAGCCGTTTAGCTAACTATGGCTACACCTTC	CASSSRSRLANYGYTF
TRBV5-5	TRBJ1-1	.	.	TGTGCCAGCAGCCTAGGTCCCGGGGGACTGGGGATTAACACTGAAGCTTTCTTT	CASSLGPGGLGINTEAFF
TRBV5-6	TRBJ2-7	.	.	TGTGCCAGCAGCTTGACTGCGGGCGAGCAGTACTTC	CASSLTAGEQYF
TRBV7-6	TRBJ2-5	TRBD2	.	TGTGCCAGCAGCTTGAGGTCGTGGGGGGGTGGAGAGACCCAGTACTTC	CASSLRSWGGGETQYF
TRBV12-3/TRBV12-4	TRBJ1-1	TRBD1	.	TGTGCCAGCAGTCGGACAGGGTCGACTTTCTTT	CASSRTGSTFF
TRBV2	TRBJ2-1	TRBD2	.	TGTGCCAGCGATGAGGGGACTATGGGATACAATGAGCAGTTCTTC	CASDEGTMGYNEQFF
TRBV7-9	TRBJ1-1	TRBD1	.	TGTGCCAGCAGCCGTGACAGGGGGAACACTGAAGCTTTCTTT	CASSRDRGNTEAFF